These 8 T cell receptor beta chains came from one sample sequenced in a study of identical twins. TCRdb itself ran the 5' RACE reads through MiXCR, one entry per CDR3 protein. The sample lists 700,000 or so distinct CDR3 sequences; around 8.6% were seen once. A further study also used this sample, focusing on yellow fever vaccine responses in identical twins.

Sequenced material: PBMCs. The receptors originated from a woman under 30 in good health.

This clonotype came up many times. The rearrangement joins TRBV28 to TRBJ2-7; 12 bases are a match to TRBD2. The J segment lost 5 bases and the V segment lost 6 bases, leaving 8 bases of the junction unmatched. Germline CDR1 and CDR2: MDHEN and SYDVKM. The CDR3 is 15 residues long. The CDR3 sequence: CASSATSGGKNEQYF. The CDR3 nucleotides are TGTGCCAGCAGCGCAACTAGCGGGGGGAAGAACGAGCAGTACTTC.

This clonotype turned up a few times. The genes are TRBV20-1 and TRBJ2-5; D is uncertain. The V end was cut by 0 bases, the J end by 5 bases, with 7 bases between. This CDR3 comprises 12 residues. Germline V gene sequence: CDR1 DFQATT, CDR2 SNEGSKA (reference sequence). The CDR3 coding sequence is TGCAGTGCTAGAGAGGGAATTGAGACCCAGTACTTC. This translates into CSAREGIETQYF.

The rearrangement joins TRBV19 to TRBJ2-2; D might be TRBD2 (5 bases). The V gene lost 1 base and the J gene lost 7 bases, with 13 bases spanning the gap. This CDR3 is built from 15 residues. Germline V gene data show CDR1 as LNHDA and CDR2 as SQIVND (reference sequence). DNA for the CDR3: TGTGCCAGTAGTATAGGCGGAGGATATCACGGGGAGCTGTTTTTT. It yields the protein CASSIGGGYHGELFF.

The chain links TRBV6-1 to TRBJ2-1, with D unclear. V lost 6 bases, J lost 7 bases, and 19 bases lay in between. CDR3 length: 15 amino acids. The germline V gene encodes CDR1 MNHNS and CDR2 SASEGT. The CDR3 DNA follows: TGTGCCAGCAGCTCAGACTCCACTGGGTGGAATGAGCAGTTCTTC. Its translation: CASSSDSTGWNEQFF.

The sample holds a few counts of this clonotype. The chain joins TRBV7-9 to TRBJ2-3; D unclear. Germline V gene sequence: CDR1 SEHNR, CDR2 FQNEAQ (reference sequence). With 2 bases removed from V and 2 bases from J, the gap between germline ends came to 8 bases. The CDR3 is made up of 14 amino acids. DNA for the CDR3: TGTGCCAGCAGCTTAAAAGGCGACACAGATACGCAGTATTTT. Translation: CASSLKGDTDTQYF.

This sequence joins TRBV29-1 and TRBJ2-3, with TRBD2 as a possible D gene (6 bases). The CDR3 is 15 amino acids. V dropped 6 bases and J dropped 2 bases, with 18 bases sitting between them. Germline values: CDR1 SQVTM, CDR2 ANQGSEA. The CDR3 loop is CSVRRDPAHTDTQYF. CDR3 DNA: TGCAGCGTCCGGCGGGATCCAGCGCACACAGATACGCAGTATTTT.

CDR3 sequence (DNA): TGTGCCAGCAGCCAGCAACTAGCGGACCAAGAGACCCAGTACTTC. Its protein product is CASSQQLADQETQYF. The chain has TRBV7-3 and TRBJ2-5; 8 bases align to TRBD2. Germline V gene data show CDR1 as SGHTA and CDR2 as FQGTGA. With V trimmed by 5 bases and J by 0 bases, 5 bases remained unmatched. The CDR3 extends over 15 amino acids. Full variable domain (remainder filled in from reference TRBV7-3 and TRBJ2-5): GAGVSQTPSNKVTEKGKYVELRCDPISGHTALYWYRQSLGQGPEFLIYFQGTGAADDSGLPNDRFFAVRPEGSVSTLKIQRTERGDSAVYLCASSQQLADQETQYFGPGTRLLVL.

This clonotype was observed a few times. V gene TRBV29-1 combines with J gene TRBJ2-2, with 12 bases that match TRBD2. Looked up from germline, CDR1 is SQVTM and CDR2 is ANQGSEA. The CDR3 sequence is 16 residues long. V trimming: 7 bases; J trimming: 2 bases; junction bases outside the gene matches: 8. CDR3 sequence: CSAKRTSGTNTGELFF. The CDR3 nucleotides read TGCAGCGCCAAGAGGACTAGCGGGACAAACACCGGGGAGCTGTTTTTT.